This T cell receptor beta chain was recorded in a study of shared T cell receptors in the human thymus. The assay was immunoSEQ multiplex PCR, and TCRdb's table has in-frame clones only and misses some. The sample has 63,000 or so clones, nearly 95% seen once. This clone has just one count. This CDR3 is also generated by other DNA sequences in the sample. Sample: thymocytes. The clonotype comes from a human donor.

The CDR3 DNA reads as TGTGCCAGTAGTCCACGACAGGGTAACTACAATGAGCAGTTCTTC. The encoded protein is CASSPRQGNYNEQFF. The rearrangement links TRBV19 to TRBJ2-1; 7 positions agree with TRBD1. V dropped 5 bases and J dropped 3; count of bases not matched to a gene: 7. The CDR3 length is 15 residues. Germline CDR1 LNHDA, CDR2 SQIVND (reference sequence). Looking up the rest from reference TRBV19 and TRBJ2-1 gives the full variable domain: DGGITQSPKYLFRKEGQNVTLSCEQNLNHDAMYWYRQDPGQGLRLIYYSQIVNDFQKGDIAEGYSVSREKKESFPLTVTSAQKNPTAFYLCASSPRQGNYNEQFFGPGTRLTVL.